This is a list of T cell receptor beta chains from one sample in a study of regulatory T cells in long-lasting Graves disease. TCRdb passed the multiplex PCR reads through MiXCR, listing each CDR3 protein once. The sample lists more than 400,000 distinct CDR3 sequences, around 16% seen once, with 12% in the top ten. The sample was also linked to a second study, of T cells in Graves' hyperthyroidism and ophthalmopathy.

The sample consisted of peripheral blood mononuclear cells (PBMCs), taken at new diagnosis, from a patient treated with antithyroid drugs. The receptor source for this set is a man aged 40-49 years with Graves disease. CDR3s include the opening cysteine and the closing phenylalanine or tryptophan. A D gene is named only where the DNA matches it firmly. Size is stated for part of the rows, as once, few or many counts, or as a class when the clone is expanded.

abundance	v_gene	d_gene	j_gene	CDR3aa	CDR3nt
many	TRBV13	-	TRBJ2-1	CASSLWMRGAEGNNEQFF	TGTGCCAGCAGCTTATGGATGAGGGGAGCAGAGGGGAACAATGAGCAGTTCTTC
-	TRBV28	TRBD1	TRBJ1-5	CASSKTGDYTPNQPQHF	TGTGCCAGCAGTAAAACAGGGGACTATACCCCCAATCAGCCCCAGCATTTT
many	TRBV28	-	TRBJ2-4	CASSAEGLTKNIQYF	TGTGCCAGCAGCGCGGAGGGTTTGACCAAAAACATTCAGTACTTC
many	TRBV6-5	-	TRBJ2-7	CASSYSTSRKDEQYF	TGTGCCAGCAGTTACTCGACAAGTCGGAAGGACGAGCAGTACTTC
-	TRBV4-2	TRBD1	TRBJ2-7	CASSQEKGQVSEQYF	TGTGCCAGCAGCCAAGAAAAGGGACAGGTATCCGAGCAGTACTTC
many	TRBV29-1	TRBD1	TRBJ1-1	CSVVSRGRKTEAFF	TGCAGCGTTGTTTCAAGGGGGCGTAAGACTGAAGCTTTCTTT
many	TRBV11-2	TRBD2	TRBJ2-1	CASSSRPGGGSSYNEQFF	TGTGCCAGCAGCTCTAGGCCAGGCGGGGGGAGCTCCTACAATGAGCAGTTCTTC
many	TRBV24-1	TRBD2	TRBJ2-1	CATSDTGLAGGSYNEQFF	TGTGCCACCAGTGATACCGGACTAGCGGGAGGCTCCTACAATGAGCAGTTCTTC
many	TRBV20-1	TRBD2	TRBJ2-3	CSARDYGGGPADTQYF	TGCAGTGCTAGAGATTATGGGGGAGGGCCCGCAGATACGCAGTATTTT
many	TRBV29-1	TRBD1	TRBJ2-3	CSVDSGQGRTDTQYF	TGCAGCGTTGATTCAGGACAGGGCCGCACAGATACGCAGTATTTT
many	TRBV24-1	TRBD2	TRBJ2-1	CATSDRTSGSYNEQFF	TGTGCCACCAGTGACAGGACTAGCGGCTCCTACAATGAGCAGTTCTTC
-	TRBV27	-	TRBJ2-7	CASSPGPYYEQYF	TGTGCCAGCAGTCCGGGGCCTTACTACGAGCAGTACTTC
few	TRBV9	-	TRBJ2-2	CASSPQRGRNAGELFF	TGTGCCAGCAGCCCACAGAGGGGGAGGAACGCCGGGGAGCTGTTTTTT
-	TRBV5-1	TRBD2	TRBJ2-7	CASSKTSGTYEQYF	TGCGCCAGCAGTAAGACTAGCGGGACCTACGAGCAGTACTTC
many	TRBV3-1	-	TRBJ2-5	CASSQEPPGRALAQYF	TGTGCCAGCAGCCAAGAGCCCCCAGGGCGGGCCCTTGCCCAGTACTTC
-	TRBV5-1	-	TRBJ1-3	CASSLDGQGNPSGNTIYF	TGCGCCAGCAGCTTGGATGGTCAGGGAAACCCCTCTGGAAACACCATATATTTT
-	TRBV27	TRBD1	TRBJ2-7	CASGLRTPTGAYEQYF	TGTGCCAGCGGTTTAAGGACCCCGACAGGGGCCTACGAGCAGTACTTC
few	TRBV13	TRBD1	TRBJ2-7	CASSDRDRGNEQYF	TGTGCCAGCAGCGACCGGGACAGGGGGAACGAGCAGTACTTC
many	TRBV7-9	TRBD1	TRBJ2-1	CASSLQKDRARDEQFF	TGTGCCAGCAGCTTACAAAAGGACAGGGCTAGAGATGAGCAGTTCTTC
-	TRBV6-1	TRBD1	TRBJ1-2	CASSERGPTDGYTF	TGTGCCAGCAGTGAAAGGGGGCCAACGGATGGCTACACCTTC
-	TRBV19	-	TRBJ2-2	CASVEQGIGTGELFF	TGTGCCAGCGTGGAGCAGGGAATCGGGACCGGGGAGCTGTTTTTT
many	TRBV3-1	-	TRBJ2-5	CASSRQQETQYF	TGTGCCAGCAGCCGGCAACAAGAGACCCAGTACTTC
many	TRBV7-6	TRBD1	TRBJ2-6	CASSSGGQGVFGANVLTF	TGTGCCAGCAGCTCGGGGGGACAGGGAGTTTTTGGGGCCAACGTCCTGACTTTC
many	TRBV12-3/TRBV12-4	-	TRBJ1-2	CASSLMLDSYGYTF	TGTGCCAGCAGTTTAATGCTCGACAGCTATGGCTACACCTTC
many	TRBV11-1	TRBD1	TRBJ2-2	CASSRRDRESTGELFF	TGTGCCAGCAGCCGCCGGGACAGGGAAAGCACCGGGGAGCTGTTTTTT
many	TRBV3-1	-	TRBJ2-5	CASSQDGVQETQYF	TGTGCCAGCAGCCAAGATGGGGTACAAGAGACCCAGTACTTC
-	TRBV10-3	-	TRBJ2-7	CAISARNEQYF	TGTGCCATCAGTGCCAGAAACGAGCAGTACTTC
-	TRBV10-3	-	TRBJ1-1	CAIRGRTGSMDTEAFF	TGTGCCATCAGGGGCCGCACAGGGTCCATGGACACTGAAGCTTTCTTT
-	TRBV2	TRBD2	TRBJ2-1	CANKREGEFF	TGTGCCAACAAGCGGGAGGGCGAGTTCTTC
many	TRBV30	TRBD1	TRBJ2-7	CAWRYGQGGYEQYF	TGTGCCTGGAGATATGGACAGGGAGGATACGAGCAGTACTTC
many	TRBV28	-	TRBJ2-7	CASTPLEGSYEQYF	TGTGCCAGCACCCCACTAGAAGGCTCTTACGAGCAGTACTTC
few	TRBV27	-	TRBJ2-2	CASSRGRGLSNTGELFF	TGTGCCAGCAGTAGGGGGCGGGGGCTTTCGAACACCGGGGAGCTGTTTTTT
many	TRBV27	TRBD2	TRBJ2-1	CASSPRTSGSSYNEQFF	TGTGCCAGCAGTCCCCGGACTAGCGGGAGCTCCTACAATGAGCAGTTCTTC
few	TRBV28	-	TRBJ1-5	CASRFHGGNQPQHF	TGTGCCAGCAGATTTCACGGGGGCAATCAGCCCCAGCATTTT
few	TRBV6-2/TRBV6-3	TRBD2	TRBJ2-2	CASSFPGLAGGKNTGELFF	TGTGCCAGCAGTTTCCCGGGACTAGCGGGAGGGAAGAACACCGGGGAGCTGTTTTTT
many	TRBV5-4	TRBD2	TRBJ2-3	CASSSGLARTDTQYF	TGTGCCAGCAGCTCGGGACTAGCGCGCACAGATACGCAGTATTTT
many	TRBV5-1	TRBD1	TRBJ2-1	CASSEGQSSYNEQFF	TGCGCCAGCAGCGAGGGACAGAGCTCCTACAATGAGCAGTTCTTC
-	TRBV27	-	TRBJ2-2	CAIYNSNTGELFF	TGTGCCATCTATAACAGCAACACCGGGGAGCTGTTTTTT
-	TRBV5-8	TRBD2	TRBJ2-7	CASSLMGLAIYEQYF	TGTGCCAGCAGCTTGATGGGACTAGCCATCTACGAGCAGTACTTC
many	TRBV6-1	-	TRBJ2-3	CASGLQYTDTQYF	TGTGCCAGCGGACTGCAGTACACAGATACGCAGTATTTT
few	TRBV4-2	TRBD1	TRBJ2-7	CASSQEWDSRSSYEQYF	TGTGCCAGCAGCCAAGAATGGGACAGTCGAAGCTCCTACGAGCAGTACTTC
many	TRBV12-3/TRBV12-4	-	TRBJ2-7	CASSSRDFGVTEQYF	TGTGCCAGCAGTTCCCGGGACTTCGGGGTCACCGAGCAGTACTTC